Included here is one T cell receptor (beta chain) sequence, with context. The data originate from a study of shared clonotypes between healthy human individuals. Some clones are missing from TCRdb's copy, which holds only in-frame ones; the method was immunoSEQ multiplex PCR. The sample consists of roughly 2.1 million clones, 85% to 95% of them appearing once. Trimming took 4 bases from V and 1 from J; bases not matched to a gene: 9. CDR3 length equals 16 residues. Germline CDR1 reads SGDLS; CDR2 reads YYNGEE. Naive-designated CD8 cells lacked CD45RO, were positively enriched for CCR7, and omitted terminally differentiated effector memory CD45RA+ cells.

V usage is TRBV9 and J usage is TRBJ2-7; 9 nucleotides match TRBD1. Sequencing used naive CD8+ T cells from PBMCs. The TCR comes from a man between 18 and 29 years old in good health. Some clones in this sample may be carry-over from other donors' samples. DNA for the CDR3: TGTGCCAGCAGCCCCCGGGACAGGGCCGCATCCTACGAGCAGTACTTC. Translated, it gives CASSPRDRAASYEQYF. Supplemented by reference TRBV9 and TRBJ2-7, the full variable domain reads DSGVTQTPKHLITATGQRVTLRCSPRSGDLSVYWYQQSLDQGLQFLIQYYNGEERAKGNILERFSAQQFPDLHSELNLSSLELGDSALYFCASSPRDRAASYEQYFGPGTRLTVT.